This is a list of T cell receptor beta chains from one sample in a study of OX40 agonist ivuxolimab in advanced cancers. Clones were sequenced by immunoSEQ multiplex PCR, and TCRdb holds only the in-frame ones, with some missing. This sample has around 60,000 clones, with about 82% found just once. Material: CD4+ or CD8+ T cells sorted from blood, obtained in a trial of the OX40 agonist ivuxolimab. These receptors came from an adult with an advanced solid tumor such as melanoma, head and neck, liver or kidney cancer. Both conserved end residues are part of each CDR3. The D gene is left open where the match is weak.

d_call j_call v_call cdr3_aa
. TRBJ1-4 TRBV5-5 CASSIRVTNQGKLFF
. TRBJ2-3 TRBV11-3 CASSLPRGRGAGDTQYF
TRBD2 TRBJ2-1 TRBV9 CASSVAPGLAGNEQFF
. TRBJ1-4 TRBV7-6 CASSGALNEKLFF
. TRBJ2-1 TRBV7-2 CASSLVAWAQTLNEQFF
. TRBJ2-3 TRBV5-1 CASSLRAGSDTQYF
. TRBJ2-1 TRBV18 CASSATTTYNEQFF
. TRBJ2-3 TRBV11-2 CASSFGSVSDTQYF
TRBD2 TRBJ2-3 TRBV4-3 CASSQGLAGVNTDTQYF
. TRBJ1-1 TRBV2 CASSGDYREMNTEAFF
. TRBJ2-3 TRBV7-8 CASSLVVGVDTQYF
. TRBJ2-1 TRBV5-1 CASSRLGGSYNEQFF
TRBD1 TRBJ1-1 TRBV5-4 CASSVRTGPTEAFF
TRBD1 TRBJ1-1 TRBV5-6 CASSGDRARYEAFF
TRBD1 TRBJ2-1 TRBV14 CASSQLQGYYNEQFF
. TRBJ1-1 TRBV6-1 CASSEKGSTEAFF
. . TRBV7-9 CASSAYGSYEQYF
. TRBJ1-2 TRBV21-1 CASSKGRQGESYGYTF
TRBD2 TRBJ2-1 TRBV5-1 CASSLGLAGVGNEQFF
. TRBJ1-5 TRBV6-1 CASSLVEPQHF
. TRBJ1-3 TRBV2 CASSVNTIYF
. TRBJ2-3 TRBV2 CASSDDYSTDTQYF
TRBD1 TRBJ1-2 TRBV5-4 CASSLISTGGSNGYTF
. TRBJ2-3 TRBV29-1 CSVEDTDTQYF
. TRBJ1-2 TRBV4-3 CASSLGPNYGYTF
TRBD2 TRBJ2-2 TRBV7-7 CASSHGTSGSEPNTGELFF
. TRBJ1-2 TRBV2 CASSDWGTEYGYTF
. TRBJ1-1 TRBV5-1 CASSFIPGAEAFF
. TRBJ1-5 TRBV6-5 CASRPGYSNQPQHF
. TRBJ2-4 TRBV5-4 CASSLVSAKNIQYF
. TRBJ2-3 TRBV1 CTSSSDIATSTDTQYF
TRBD2 TRBJ2-1 TRBV7-8 CASSLVRTSGIYEQFF
. TRBJ2-1 TRBV18 CASSPDSLEDEQFF
TRBD1 TRBJ2-2 TRBV10-1 CASSDTGGTGELFF
. TRBJ2-7 TRBV5-1 CASSSDKHPSYEQYF
. TRBJ2-7 TRBV7-2 CASSLAHRSSYEQYF
. TRBJ2-1 TRBV5-1 CASSPTVAQPGEQFF
. TRBJ2-1 TRBV5-1 CASSLVTGLRDEQFF
TRBD1 TRBJ2-7 TRBV27 CASSFGDRVDEQYF
TRBD2 TRBJ2-2 TRBV7-9 CASSLVLAGIVGELFF
. TRBJ2-1 TRBV9 CASSEGSYNEQFF
TRBD1 TRBJ1-2 TRBV28 CASSLGGTGADYGYTF
. TRBJ2-7 TRBV7-2 CASSLGGGSYEQYF
. TRBJ1-3 TRBV9 CASSVDGTSGNTIYF